These 16 T cell receptor beta chains came from one sample sequenced in a study of OX40 agonist ivuxolimab in advanced cancers. Libraries were prepared through the immunoSEQ multiplex PCR assay. TCRdb's version of the immuneACCESS table is confined to in-frame rearrangements and falls short of the full clone set. An unresolved V gene accounts for under half of the shortfall where checked; the remainder is of unknown origin. Within this sample are 50,000 or so clones, with approximately 80% of them counted one time only. Approximately 13% of the sample rests with the top ten. Material: CD4+ or CD8+ T cells sorted from blood, obtained in a trial of the OX40 agonist ivuxolimab. The receptors here all came from an adult with an advanced solid tumor such as melanoma, head and neck, liver or kidney cancer.

V usage is TRBV2 and J usage is TRBJ1-1; D is uncertain. Germline V gene data show CDR1 as SNHLY and CDR2 as FYNNEI. The CDR3 loop spans 11 amino acids. Trimming left V 2 bases short and J 3 bases short, with 1 base between. The CDR3 reads CASSEYTEAFF. The CDR3 DNA is TGTGCCAGCAGTGAATACACTGAAGCTTTCTTT.

J is TRBJ1-6 and V is TRBV28; D is ambiguous. The CDR3 loop spans 12 amino acids. V was cut by 2 bases and J by 10 bases, with 6 bases left in between. Germline-derived CDR1 and CDR2 are MDHEN and SYDVKM. This CDR3 is CASSLSKSPLHF. The CDR3 DNA reads TGTGCCAGCAGTTTAAGTAAATCACCCCTCCACTTT. The full variable domain, completed using reference TRBV28 and TRBJ1-6, is DVKVTQSSRYLVKRTGEKVFLECVQDMDHENMFWYRQDPGLGLRLIYFSYDVKMKEKGDIPEGYSVSREKKERFSLILESASTNQTSMYLCASSLSKSPLHFGNGTRLTVT.

The chain joins TRBV5-4 to TRBJ1-5; D perhaps matches TRBD1 (5 bases). Per the germline V gene, CDR1 is SGHNT and CDR2 is YYREEE (reference sequence). V was pared by 0 bases and J by 1 base, with 8 bases between. This CDR3 spans 15 amino acids. CDR3 in amino acids: CASSLGGESNQPQHF. The CDR3 nucleotides are TGTGCCAGCAGCTTGGGGGGGGAAAGCAATCAGCCCCAGCATTTT.

A remark on this clone: Other DNA sequences in the sample encode the same CDR3. The chain uses TRBV5-1 and TRBJ2-5; D could derive from TRBD1 or TRBD2 (5 bases each). Trimming cost V 4 bases and J 2 bases, with 12 bases left between them. The CDR3 has 14 residues. Germline CDR1 and CDR2: SGHRS and YFSETQ. CDR3 region: CASSTGTGQETQYF. The CDR3 DNA sequence: TGCGCCAGCAGCACCGGGACGGGTCAAGAGACCCAGTACTTC.

In DNA form, the CDR3 reads TGCGCCAGCAGTCAACGGGACAGGGTAACCGCCGAGCAGTACGTC. Protein: CASSQRDRVTAEQYV. The rearrangement joins TRBV23-1 to TRBJ2-7, with 9 bases fitting TRBD1. TRBV23-1 is an ORF, and what it does is uncertain. CDR3 length equals 15 residues. The V segment lost 2 bases and the J segment 6 bases; nucleotides outside the gene matches: 8.

The chain has TRBV10-2 and TRBJ2-3; TRBD2 aligns across 11 bases. From germline, CDR1 is WSHSY and CDR2 SAAADI. The V gene end was trimmed by 6 bases and the J gene end by 0 bases; junction bases not matched to a gene: 11. The CDR3 runs to 18 residues. The CDR3 loop is CASRDPSGGTPSTDTQYF. The CDR3 bases are TGCGCCAGCAGGGACCCTAGCGGGGGGACTCCGAGCACAGATACGCAGTATTTT.

The chain links TRBV5-1 to TRBJ2-1; the D gene is possibly TRBD2 (6 bases). Trimming cost V 0 bases and J 2 bases, with 15 bases left between them. Germline CDR1 SGHRS, CDR2 YFSETQ. This CDR3 is 17 amino acids long. The CDR3 DNA is TGCGCCAGCAGCTTGGCCGGTCGGGGGTCACCCTACAATGAGCAGTTCTTC. Translating it yields CASSLAGRGSPYNEQFF.

V usage is TRBV6-6 and J usage is TRBJ1-2; D remains unclear. The CDR3 is 16 amino acids. V dropped 2 bases and J dropped 0 bases, with 13 bases sitting between them. Per the germline V gene, CDR1 is MNHNY and CDR2 is SVGAGI (reference sequence). The CDR3 nucleotides read TGTGCCAGCAGTTACGGTGTACCGCCTGCTAACTATGGCTACACCTTC. It yields the protein CASSYGVPPANYGYTF.

The chain uses TRBV7-2 and TRBJ1-1; tentatively, D is TRBD1 (6 bases). The CDR3 is 16 residues long. Germline CDR1 SGHTA, CDR2 FQGNSA. The V end lost 5 bases, the J end lost 1 base, and 17 bases lay between the germline ends. The CDR3 DNA reads as TGTGCCAGCAGCGCCGTCGGGCAGGGACAGAACACTGAAGCTTTCTTT. It encodes CASSAVGQGQNTEAFF. The variable domain in full, with the rest retrieved from reference TRBV7-2 and TRBJ1-1, is GAGVSQSPSNKVTEKGKDVELRCDPISGHTALYWYRQSLGQGLEFLIYFQGNSAPDKSGLPSDRFSAERTGGSVSTLTIQRTQQEDSAVYLCASSAVGQGQNTEAFFGQGTRLTVV.

This chain uses TRBV2 with TRBJ2-7, with D perhaps TRBD2 (6 bases). With 7 bases removed from V and 2 bases from J, the gap between germline ends came to 9 bases. Germline CDR1 and CDR2: SNHLY and FYNNEI. CDR3 size: 12 residues. The CDR3 region has the DNA TGTGCCAGCAACGGGGGTCCCTACGAGCAGTACTTC. Amino acids: CASNGGPYEQYF.

This clone appeared a single time. The rearrangement links TRBV7-9 to TRBJ1-2; TRBD1 matches 9 bases. CDR1 is SEHNR, CDR2 FQNEAQ, per germline (reference sequence). V dropped 5 bases and J dropped 7; count of bases not matched to a gene: 8. The CDR3 length is 14 residues. The CDR3 spells CASSLSGTGSGYTF. In DNA, the CDR3 is TGTGCCAGCAGCCTCAGCGGGACAGGGAGTGGCTACACCTTC.

The V and J genes are TRBV18 and TRBJ2-7; no clear D. There are 11 residues in the CDR3. V was clipped by 3 bases and J by 2 bases, with 2 bases between them. The V gene's germline CDR1 is KGHSH and CDR2 LQKENI. The CDR3 loop is CASSPAYEQYF. In nucleotides, the CDR3 is TGTGCCAGCTCACCCGCCTACGAGCAGTACTTC.

The rearrangement links TRBV10-3 to TRBJ2-3; 10 nucleotides line up with TRBD2. After removal of 6 bases from V and 1 base from J, the junction contained 4 bases not matched to a gene. The germline V gene encodes CDR1 ENHRY and CDR2 SYGVKD. CDR3 length: 15 residues. CDR3 DNA: TGTGCCATCAGCTCCGGGACTAGCGGCACAGATACGCAGTATTTT. Protein sequence: CAISSGTSGTDTQYF.

J is TRBJ2-1 and V is TRBV14; 9 positions match TRBD1. Trimming at V came to 1 base and at J to 1 base, leaving 2 bases not matched to a gene. The CDR3 runs to 16 residues. Germline CDR1 SGHDN, CDR2 FVKESK. CDR3 DNA sequence: TGTGCCAGCAGCCAAGTCGGGACAGGGTCCTACAATGAGCAGTTCTTC. It translates to CASSQVGTGSYNEQFF.

The CDR3 region has the DNA TGTGCCAGCTCACCCGAGTACAATCAGCCCCAGCATTTT. Its translation is CASSPEYNQPQHF. The V and J genes are TRBV18 and TRBJ1-5; D gene ambiguous. The CDR3 runs 13 residues. In germline, CDR1 is KGHSH, CDR2 LQKENI. The germline V and J ends were trimmed by 3 bases and 3 bases, with 6 bases remaining between them.

V gene TRBV30 combines with J gene TRBJ2-2; unclear D gene. The V gene's germline CDR1 is GTSNPN and CDR2 SVGIG (reference sequence). This CDR3 region has 12 residues. V lost 2 bases, J lost 1 base, and 2 bases lay in between. The CDR3 region is CAWSWNTGELFF. The CDR3 DNA reads as TGTGCCTGGAGTTGGAACACCGGGGAGCTGTTTTTT.